These T cell receptor beta chains were read from a single sample in a study of shared clonotypes between healthy human individuals. Sequencing used immunoSEQ multiplex PCR; TCRdb keeps in-frame clones, though not all of them. The sample lists roughly 550,000 clones; about 95% were seen once. The sample taken for sequencing was naive CD8+ T cells sorted from blood. These TCRs come from a woman aged 30 to 39 in good health. The CDR3 runs from the conserved cysteine through the conserved F or W. The D gene is left open where the match is weak. Clone size is shown for a subset of rows, as once, few, many or a class of expanded clone.

>once|TRBD2|TRBJ2-3|TRBV11-1
CASSWTSGKVDTQYF
TGTGCCAGCAGTTGGACTAGCGGGAAGGTAGATACGCAGTATTTT
>.|TRBD2|TRBJ2-2|TRBV7-9
CASSIRGAGGTGELFF
TGTGCCAGCAGCATAAGGGGTGCGGGAGGCACCGGGGAGCTGTTTTTT
>.|TRBD1|TRBJ2-7|TRBV28
CASSLLTGGPYEQYF
TGTGCCAGCAGTTTATTGACAGGGGGTCCGTACGAGCAGTACTTC
>.|TRBD1|TRBJ1-4|TRBV6-1
CASSEWTGGNEKLFF
TGTGCCAGCAGTGAATGGACAGGGGGAAATGAAAAACTGTTTTTT
>.|TRBD1|TRBJ2-7|TRBV6-1
CASRPGQGVYEQYF
TGTGCCAGCAGACCGGGACAGGGAGTTTACGAGCAGTACTTC
>.|.|TRBJ2-3|TRBV5-1
CASSLLTGTDTQYF
TGCGCCAGCAGCTTGTTAACCGGCACAGATACGCAGTATTTT
>.|TRBD1|TRBJ1-2|TRBV4-1
CASSLGGQQPYGYTF
TGCGCCAGCAGCCTTGGGGGACAGCAACCCTATGGCTACACCTTC
>once|TRBD2|TRBJ2-3|TRBV28
CASSHLAGGPRTQYF
TGTGCCAGCAGCCATCTAGCGGGAGGGCCGCGTACGCAGTATTTT
>.|TRBD2|TRBJ2-1|TRBV4-1
CASSQLPGLANNEQFF
TGCGCCAGCAGCCAACTACCGGGACTAGCGAACAATGAGCAGTTCTTC
>.|.|TRBJ2-1|TRBV2
CASSLYNEQFF
TGTGCCAGCAGTCTTTACAATGAGCAGTTCTTC
>.|.|TRBJ2-2|TRBV10-3
CAISDPTANTGELFF
TGTGCCATCAGTGACCCGACAGCCAACACCGGGGAGCTGTTTTTT
>.|.|TRBJ2-7|TRBV5-5
CASGLFLVGGYEQYF
TGTGCCAGCGGACTTTTCCTGGTAGGGGGGTACGAGCAGTACTTC
>.|TRBD1|TRBJ1-1|TRBV6-1
CASSGQGSPGTEAFF
TGTGCCAGCAGTGGACAGGGGAGCCCAGGCACTGAAGCTTTCTTT